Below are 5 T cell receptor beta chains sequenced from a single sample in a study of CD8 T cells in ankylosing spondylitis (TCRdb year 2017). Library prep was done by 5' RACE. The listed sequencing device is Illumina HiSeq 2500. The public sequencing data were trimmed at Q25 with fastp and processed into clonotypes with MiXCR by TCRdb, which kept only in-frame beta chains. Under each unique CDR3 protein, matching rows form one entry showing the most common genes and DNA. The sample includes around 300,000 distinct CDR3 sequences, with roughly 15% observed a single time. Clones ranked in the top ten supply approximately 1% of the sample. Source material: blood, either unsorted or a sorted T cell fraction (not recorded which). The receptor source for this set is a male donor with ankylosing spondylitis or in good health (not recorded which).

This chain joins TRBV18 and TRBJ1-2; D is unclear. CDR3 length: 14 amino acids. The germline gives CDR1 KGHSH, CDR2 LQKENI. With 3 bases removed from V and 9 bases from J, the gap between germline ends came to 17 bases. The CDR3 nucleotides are TGTGCCAGCTCACCCGCAGACGGGCCGAGGAGCTACACCTTC. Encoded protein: CASSPADGPRSYTF. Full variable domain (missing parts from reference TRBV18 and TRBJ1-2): NAGVMQNPRHLVRRRGQEARLRCSPMKGHSHVYWYRQLPEEGLKFMVYLQKENIIDESGMPKERFSAEFPKEGPSILRIQQVVRGDSAAYFCASSPADGPRSYTFGSGTRLTVV.

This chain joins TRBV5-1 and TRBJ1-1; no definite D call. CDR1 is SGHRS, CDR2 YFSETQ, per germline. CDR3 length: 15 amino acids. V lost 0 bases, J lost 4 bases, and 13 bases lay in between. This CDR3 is CASSLVAAGSTEAFF. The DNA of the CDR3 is TGCGCCAGCAGCTTGGTCGCAGCGGGGAGCACTGAAGCTTTCTTT.

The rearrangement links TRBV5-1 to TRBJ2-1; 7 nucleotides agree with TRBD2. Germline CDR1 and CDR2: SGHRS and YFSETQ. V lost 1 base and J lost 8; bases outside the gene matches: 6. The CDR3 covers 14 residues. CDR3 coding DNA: TGCGCCAGCAGCTTGTGGACCCGGGGGGATGAGCAGTTCTTC. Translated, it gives CASSLWTRGDEQFF.

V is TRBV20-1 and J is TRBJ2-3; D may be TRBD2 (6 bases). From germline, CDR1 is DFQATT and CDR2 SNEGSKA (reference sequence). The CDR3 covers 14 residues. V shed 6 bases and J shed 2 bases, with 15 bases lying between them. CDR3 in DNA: TGCAGTGCGAATCGGCTAGCGCCCACAGATACGCAGTATTTT. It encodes CSANRLAPTDTQYF.

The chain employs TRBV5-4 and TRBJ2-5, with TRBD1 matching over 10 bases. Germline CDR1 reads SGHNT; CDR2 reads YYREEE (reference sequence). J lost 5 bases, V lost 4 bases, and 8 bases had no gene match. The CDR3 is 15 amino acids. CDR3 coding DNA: TGTGCCAGCAGCAATCGACAGGGGGCATGGGAGACCCAGTACTTC. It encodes CASSNRQGAWETQYF.